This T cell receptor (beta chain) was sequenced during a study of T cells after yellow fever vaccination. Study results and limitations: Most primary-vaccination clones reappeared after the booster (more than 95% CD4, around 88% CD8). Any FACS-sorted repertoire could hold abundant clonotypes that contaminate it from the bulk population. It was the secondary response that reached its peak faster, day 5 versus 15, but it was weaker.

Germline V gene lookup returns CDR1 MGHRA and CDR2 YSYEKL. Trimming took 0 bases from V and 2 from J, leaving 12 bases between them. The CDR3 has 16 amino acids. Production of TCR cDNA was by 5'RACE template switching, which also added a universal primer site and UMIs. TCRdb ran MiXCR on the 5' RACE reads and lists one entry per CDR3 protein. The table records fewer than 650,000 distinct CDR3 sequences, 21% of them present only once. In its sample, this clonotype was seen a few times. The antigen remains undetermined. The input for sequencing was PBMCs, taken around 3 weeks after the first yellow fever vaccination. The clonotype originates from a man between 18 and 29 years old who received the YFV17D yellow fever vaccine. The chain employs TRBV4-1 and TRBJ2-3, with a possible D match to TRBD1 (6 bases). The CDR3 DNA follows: TGCGCCAGCAGCCAAGATGTAAACAGGGCCACAGATACGCAGTATTTT. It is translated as CASSQDVNRATDTQYF.